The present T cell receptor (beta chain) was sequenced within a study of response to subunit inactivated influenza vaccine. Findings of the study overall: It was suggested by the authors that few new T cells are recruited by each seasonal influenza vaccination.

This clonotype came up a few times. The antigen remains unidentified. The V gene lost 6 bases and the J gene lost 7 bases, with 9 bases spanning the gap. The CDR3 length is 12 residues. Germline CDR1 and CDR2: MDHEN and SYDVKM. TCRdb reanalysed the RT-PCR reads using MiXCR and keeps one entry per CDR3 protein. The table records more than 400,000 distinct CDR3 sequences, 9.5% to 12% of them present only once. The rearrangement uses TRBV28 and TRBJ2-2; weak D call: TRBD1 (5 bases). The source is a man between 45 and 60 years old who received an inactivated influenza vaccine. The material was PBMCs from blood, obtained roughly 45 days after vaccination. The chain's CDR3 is CASRQGYGELFF. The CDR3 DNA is TGTGCCAGCAGGCAGGGATACGGGGAGCTGTTTTTT.